One sample yielded the 27 T cell receptor beta chains listed below, sequenced in a study of identical twins. TCRdb reanalysed the 5' RACE reads using MiXCR and keeps one entry per CDR3 protein. The sample carries some 600,000 distinct CDR3 sequences, roughly 6.6% recorded once. A further study also used this sample, focusing on yellow fever vaccine responses in identical twins.

Sequencing was done on a sample of PBMCs. The receptor source for this set is a woman aged 18-29 years in good health.

This clonotype has only a few counts. V is TRBV12-3 or TRBV12-4 and J is TRBJ1-1, with D possibly matching TRBD1 (5 bases). The CDR3 runs 13 residues. With 5 bases removed from V and 5 bases from J, the gap between germline ends came to 12 bases. The CDR3 region is CASSISDSTEAFF. The CDR3 DNA sequence: TGTGCCAGCAGTATTAGCGACAGTACTGAAGCTTTCTTT.

Many counts were recorded for this clonotype. The chain joins TRBV24-1 to TRBJ1-1, with 7 bases identical to TRBD1. CDR1 and CDR2 (germline): KGHDR, SFDVKD. Unmatched junction bases numbered 2, after V lost 1 base and J lost 7 bases. The length of the CDR3 is 13 residues. The CDR3: CATSDFRDSEAFF. CDR3 nucleotides: TGTGCCACCAGTGATTTCAGGGACAGTGAAGCTTTCTTT.

This chain links TRBV28 with TRBJ2-3; tentative D call: TRBD2 (6 bases). The CDR3 sequence is 16 residues long. The germline V and J ends were trimmed by 3 bases and 5 bases, with 18 bases remaining between them. In germline, CDR1 is MDHEN, CDR2 SYDVKM. In nucleotides, the CDR3 is TGTGCCAGCAGTTTGACAGCGCGGGGTCATAGAGATACGCAGTATTTT. This encodes CASSLTARGHRDTQYF.

This clonotype was detected only a few times. This chain links TRBV9 with TRBJ2-2, with 9 bases lining up with TRBD1. The V gene's germline CDR1 is SGDLS and CDR2 YYNGEE. V was pared by 2 bases and J by 3 bases, with 8 bases of the junction left unmatched. The CDR3 spans 17 residues. The CDR3 bases are TGTGCCAGCAGCGTCGGACAGGGGCCGGGAGACACCGGGGAGCTGTTTTTT. It yields the protein CASSVGQGPGDTGELFF.

This clonotype was picked up a small number of times. The J gene is TRBJ2-6, the V gene TRBV11-2; TRBD1 agrees at 7 bases. The CDR3 contains 18 residues. The J segment lost 0 bases and the V segment lost 1 base, leaving 6 bases of the junction unmatched. From germline, CDR1 is SGHAT and CDR2 FQNNGV. As DNA, the CDR3 is TGTGCCAGCAGCTTAGGGGGGACAGTTATCTCTGGGGCCAACGTCCTGACTTTC. Residues: CASSLGGTVISGANVLTF. Full variable domain (rest looked up from reference TRBV11-2 and TRBJ2-6): EAGVAQSPRYKIIEKRQSVAFWCNPISGHATLYWYQQILGQGPKLLIQFQNNGVVDDSQLPKDRFSAERLKGVDSTLKIQPAKLEDSAVYLCASSLGGTVISGANVLTFGAGSRLTVL.

This clonotype came up many times. The rearrangement links TRBV5-1 to TRBJ1-2, with TRBD1 identical over 7 bases. There are 17 residues in the CDR3. Trimming cost V 2 bases and J 7 bases; bases outside gene matches: 17. The germline CDR1 and CDR2 sequences are SGHRS and YFSETQ. The CDR3, as DNA: TGCGCCAGCAGCTTTAATACCGGGACAGATCGTCCCGGTGGCTACACCTTC. This translates into CASSFNTGTDRPGGYTF. Full variable domain (rest looked up from reference TRBV5-1 and TRBJ1-2): KAGVTQTPRYLIKTRGQQVTLSCSPISGHRSVSWYQQTPGQGLQFLFEYFSETQRNKGNFPGRFSGRQFSNSRSEMNVSTLELGDSALYLCASSFNTGTDRPGGYTFGSGTRLTVV.

This clonotype was recorded at least ten times. V gene TRBV12-3 or TRBV12-4 combines with J gene TRBJ1-1; the D gene is possibly TRBD1 (6 bases). The CDR3 extends over 13 amino acids. V lost 4 bases, J lost 10 bases, and 16 bases lay in between. CDR3 amino acids: CASSYLAGAGAFF. DNA of the CDR3: TGTGCCAGCAGTTACCTTGCAGGGGCCGGAGCTTTCTTT.

This clonotype came up many times. The chain couples TRBV12-3 or TRBV12-4 to TRBJ1-6, with TRBD1 as a possible D gene (6 bases). Trimming removed 2 bases from V and 6 bases from J, with 14 bases in between. This CDR3 has 16 residues. CDR3 sequence (DNA): TGTGCCAGCAGTTTACAGGGGTCCCTAGGTAATTCACCCCTCCACTTT. Translating it yields CASSLQGSLGNSPLHF.

This clonotype has a count of ten or more. The rearrangement uses TRBV12-3 or TRBV12-4 and TRBJ1-1; no definite D call. This CDR3 contains 15 residues. Between the trimmed V and J ends, which lost 1 base and 2 bases, there was a span of 11 bases. The CDR3 is CASSLGHRGNTEAFF. As DNA, the CDR3 is TGTGCCAGCAGTTTAGGTCATCGGGGAAACACTGAAGCTTTCTTT.

This clonotype has a handful of counts. The chain carries TRBV20-1 and TRBJ2-2; D may be TRBD1 or TRBD2 (5 bases each). The CDR3 is 14 residues long. The germline V gene has CDR1 DFQATT and CDR2 SNEGSKA (reference sequence). The V gene lost 6 bases and the J gene lost 3 bases, with 14 bases spanning the gap. The CDR3 nucleotides are TGCAGTGCGAAGCCCGGGGCTTACACCGGGGAGCTGTTTTTT. Translation: CSAKPGAYTGELFF.

A few counts support this clonotype. V is TRBV5-5 and J is TRBJ2-6; 9 bases fit TRBD1. The J segment lost 1 base and the V segment lost 3 bases, leaving 5 bases of the junction unmatched. The CDR3 has 17 residues. CDR1 and CDR2 (germline): SGHKS, YYEKEE (reference sequence). The CDR3 loop reads CASSSGTGKSGANVLTF. CDR3 nucleotide sequence: TGTGCCAGCAGCTCCGGGACAGGGAAATCTGGGGCCAACGTCCTGACTTTC.

In its sample, this clonotype was seen many times. The genes are TRBV29-1 and TRBJ2-7; 11 bases align to TRBD1. Trimming took 4 bases from V and 6 from J; bases not matched to a gene: 2. The CDR3 is 12 amino acids. The germline V gene has CDR1 SQVTM and CDR2 ANQGSEA. CDR3 in amino acids: CSVGTGGGEQYV. The CDR3 DNA sequence: TGCAGCGTTGGGACAGGGGGCGGCGAGCAGTACGTC.

This clonotype has a handful of counts. The chain has TRBV27 and TRBJ2-1; 15 bases align to TRBD2. Germline lookup yields CDR1 MNHEY and CDR2 SMNVEV (reference sequence). The CDR3 spans 17 residues. With V trimmed by 7 bases and J by 1 base, 5 bases remained unmatched. The CDR3 DNA sequence: TGTGCCAGCACTGGACTAGCGGGAGGGGGGTCCTACAATGAGCAGTTCTTC. Residues: CASTGLAGGGSYNEQFF.

J is TRBJ1-5 and V is TRBV12-3 or TRBV12-4; 7 bases are shared with TRBD1. After removal of 7 bases from V and 6 bases from J, the junction contained 6 bases not matched to a gene. The CDR3 is made up of 13 amino acids. CDR3 nucleotides: TGTGCCAGCAAACGACAGGGTTCTCAGCCCCAGCATTTT. Its translation: CASKRQGSQPQHF.

This clonotype was detected only a few times. The rearrangement links TRBV14 to TRBJ2-1, with TRBD2 identical over 7 bases. V lost 1 base and J lost 5; bases outside the gene matches: 14. This CDR3 is built from 18 residues. Germline V gene data show CDR1 as SGHDN and CDR2 as FVKESK. CDR3 loop: CASSQATNFAGVDNEQFF. As DNA, the CDR3 is TGTGCCAGCAGCCAAGCGACTAACTTCGCGGGAGTCGACAATGAGCAGTTCTTC. Combining the CDR3 with reference TRBV14 and TRBJ2-1 gives the whole variable domain EAGVTQFPSHSVIEKGQTVTLRCDPISGHDNLYWYRRVMGKEIKFLLHFVKESKQDESGMPNNRFLAERTGGTYSTLKVQPAELEDSGVYFCASSQATNFAGVDNEQFFGPGTRLTVL.

J is TRBJ2-1 and V is TRBV6-5; the D call may be TRBD1 or TRBD2 (5 bases each). The V end was cut by 8 bases, the J end by 14 bases, with 19 bases between. CDR3 length: 12 amino acids. The V gene's germline CDR1 is MNHEY and CDR2 SVGAGI. The CDR3, as DNA: TGTGCCAGCGGGCTCCGGCTTGGGGGTGAGTTCTTC. Translation: CASGLRLGGEFF.

This clonotype turned up a few times. The V and J genes are TRBV6-2 or TRBV6-3 and TRBJ2-7; 7 bases match TRBD1. Unmatched junction bases numbered 9, after V lost 10 bases and J lost 0 bases. Looked up from germline, CDR1 is MNHEY and CDR2 is SVGEGT. The CDR3 loop spans 14 amino acids. The CDR3 nucleotides are TGTGCCACAGGGGACAGTTCGAGCTCCTACGAGCAGTACGTC. This gives the protein CATGDSSSSYEQYV.

This chain links TRBV20-1 with TRBJ2-2; 9 bases are a match to TRBD1. V dropped 1 base and J dropped 1; count of bases not matched to a gene: 4. The CDR3 consists of 16 residues. CDR1 is DFQATT, CDR2 SNEGSKA, per germline (reference sequence). CDR3 protein: CSARGGQGQNTGELFF. For the CDR3, the DNA is TGCAGTGCTAGAGGAGGACAGGGGCAGAACACCGGGGAGCTGTTTTTT.

The table lists this clonotype with a few counts. The chain combines TRBV5-1 with TRBJ1-2, with 8 bases lining up with TRBD1. CDR3 length: 16 amino acids. Germline assignment: CDR1 SGHRS and CDR2 YFSETQ. The trim removed 2 bases at V and 0 bases at J, leaving 6 bases unmatched. The CDR3 DNA follows: TGCGCCAGCAGCTTAGGACAGGGACTAGCTAACTATGGCTACACCTTC. Translated: CASSLGQGLANYGYTF. The variable domain in full, with the rest retrieved from reference TRBV5-1 and TRBJ1-2, is KAGVTQTPRYLIKTRGQQVTLSCSPISGHRSVSWYQQTPGQGLQFLFEYFSETQRNKGNFPGRFSGRQFSNSRSEMNVSTLELGDSALYLCASSLGQGLANYGYTFGSGTRLTVV.

This clonotype was picked up many times. This chain uses TRBV24-1 with TRBJ2-2, with D perhaps TRBD1 (5 bases). CDR3 size: 16 residues. V lost 0 bases and J 6 bases, leaving 13 bases between the germline ends. Looked up from germline, CDR1 is KGHDR and CDR2 is SFDVKD. CDR3 in amino acids: CATSDLQPGIPGELFF. As DNA, the CDR3 is TGTGCCACCAGTGATTTGCAGCCAGGGATCCCCGGGGAGCTGTTTTTT.

This rearrangement joins TRBV28 to TRBJ2-5, with 7 bases matching TRBD1. The CDR3 contains 14 residues. The germline V gene has CDR1 MDHEN and CDR2 SYDVKM. V gave up 6 bases and J gave up 5 bases; unmatched junction bases: 9. CDR3 nucleotide sequence: TGTGCCAGCAGCCTGACAGGGAATTTGGAGACCCAGTACTTC. It is translated as CASSLTGNLETQYF.

This clonotype has only a few counts. This chain links TRBV10-3 with TRBJ2-7; D may be TRBD1 or TRBD2 (5 bases each). Trimming stripped 6 bases from V and 7 bases from J, with 16 bases between. The V gene's germline CDR1 is ENHRY and CDR2 SYGVKD. This CDR3 is 13 amino acids long. As DNA, the CDR3 is TGTGCCATCAGAGGGACGGTCTTGGGGGAGCAGTACGTC. Translation gives CAIRGTVLGEQYV.

J is TRBJ2-7 and V is TRBV10-3, with D uncertain. CDR1 and CDR2 from the germline V gene are ENHRY and SYGVKD. The CDR3 contains 14 residues. Trimming removed 0 bases from V and 3 bases from J, with 9 bases in between. The CDR3 spells CAISESTTGYEQYF. For the CDR3, the DNA is TGTGCCATCAGTGAGTCGACGACGGGCTACGAGCAGTACTTC.

The table lists this clonotype with many counts. The V and J genes are TRBV15 and TRBJ2-1, with D unclear. Germline V lookup: CDR1 LNHNV, CDR2 YYDKDF (reference sequence). The CDR3 has 15 residues. Trimming removed 0 bases from V and 8 bases from J, with 14 bases in between. The DNA of the CDR3 is TGTGCCACCAGCAGAGATTATCAAGGGTCGGATGAGCAGTTCTTC. Translating it yields CATSRDYQGSDEQFF.

This chain joins TRBV28 and TRBJ1-1, with TRBD1 as a possible D gene (5 bases). The V end lost 0 bases, the J end lost 8 bases, and 13 bases lay between the germline ends. This CDR3 has 14 residues. Looked up from germline, CDR1 is MDHEN and CDR2 is SYDVKM. CDR3 in DNA: TGTGCCAGCAGTTTATGGACAGAGCCCTTAGAAGCTTTCTTT. The encoded protein is CASSLWTEPLEAFF.

Comment on this clonotype: Since a much larger clone is just one base distant, this may be a read error. The J gene is TRBJ2-3, the V gene TRBV29-1, with D unresolved. The CDR3 sequence is 11 residues long. Germline V lookup: CDR1 SQVTM, CDR2 ANQGSEA. Written as DNA, the CDR3 is TGCAGCACCACAAACACAGATTCGCAGTATTTT. Protein product: CSTTNTDSQYF.

Written as DNA, the CDR3 is TGCAGTGCTAGGATAGTAGCGGGAGTCAATGAGCAGTTCTTC. Residues: CSARIVAGVNEQFF. The chain links TRBV20-1 to TRBJ2-1; 9 bases are shared with TRBD2. The CDR3 is made up of 14 amino acids. With 3 bases clipped from V and 6 bases from J, the junction kept 6 bases outside the gene matches. Germline loops: CDR1 DFQATT, CDR2 SNEGSKA (reference sequence).